The 13 T cell receptor beta chains below were found in one sample sequenced in a study of beta chain features in type 1 diabetes. These receptors have no identified antigens. General study findings and limits: When Type 1 diabetes patients were examined, their TCRB CDR3s proved moderately but significantly shorter in all four CD4+ subsets.

The authors reverse transcribed all of the isolated RNA, so sequencing captured expressed TCRB transcripts. TCRdb's table, derived via immunoSEQ multiplex PCR, lists solely in-frame clones and lacks some. Found here are 250,000 to 300,000 clones, roughly an eighth of them singletons; the top ten hold 0.015% to 0.02%. The specimen sequenced was naive CD4+ T cells from blood. The receptor source for this set is a man aged 30-40 years with type 1 diabetes.

This clone was detected a few times. The chain uses TRBV11-2 and TRBJ2-6; 9 positions match TRBD1. Germline V gives CDR1 SGHAT, CDR2 FQNNGV. The length of the CDR3 is 17 residues. V gave up 3 bases and J gave up 4 bases; unmatched junction bases: 7. Here the CDR3 DNA reads TGTGCCAGCAGCTTGCGAGGGACAGGGTCGGGGGCCAACGTCCTGACTTTC. Protein sequence: CASSLRGTGSGANVLTF.

This rearrangement joins TRBV20-1 to TRBJ2-5, with 8 bases identical to TRBD1. This CDR3 has 11 residues. Germline CDR1 and CDR2: DFQATT and SNEGSKA (reference sequence). With 6 bases clipped from V and 3 bases from J, the junction kept 0 bases outside the gene matches. Here the CDR3 DNA reads TGCAGTGCGGGACAGGAAGAGACCCAGTACTTC. It codes for CSAGQEETQYF.

This clone was observed a handful of times. The gene calls are TRBV7-2 and TRBJ1-5, with D tentatively TRBD1 (5 bases). The CDR3 loop spans 13 amino acids. CDR1 and CDR2 (germline): SGHTA, FQGNSA. Trimming took 7 bases from V and 5 from J, leaving 12 bases between them. CDR3 residues: CASTLARDQPQHF. The CDR3 bases are TGTGCCAGCACCCTTGCCAGGGATCAGCCCCAGCATTTT.

The chain is built from TRBV9 and TRBJ2-1; TRBD2 matches at 11 bases. CDR3 length: 15 residues. Germline V gene sequence: CDR1 SGDLS, CDR2 YYNGEE. With V trimmed by 3 bases and J by 5 bases, 4 bases remained unmatched. The CDR3 sequence is CASSGGLAENNEQFF. The CDR3 DNA sequence: TGTGCCAGCAGCGGGGGACTAGCGGAAAACAATGAGCAGTTCTTC. Filled out from reference TRBV9 and TRBJ2-1, the complete variable domain reads DSGVTQTPKHLITATGQRVTLRCSPRSGDLSVYWYQQSLDQGLQFLIQYYNGEERAKGNILERFSAQQFPDLHSELNLSSLELGDSALYFCASSGGLAENNEQFFGPGTRLTVL.

This clone was seen more than once but under ten times. The V and J genes are TRBV2 and TRBJ2-7; the D gene is possibly TRBD2 (6 bases). V was shortened by 8 bases and J by 5 bases, with 22 bases between the two germline ends. The CDR3 is 15 residues long. The germline V gene has CDR1 SNHLY and CDR2 FYNNEI. CDR3 protein: CASRSELGLTNEQYF. The DNA for the CDR3 is TGTGCCAGCCGCAGTGAACTCGGACTAACGAACGAGCAGTACTTC.

Only a few counts were recorded for this clone. This chain connects TRBV7-3 to TRBJ1-1; D uncertain. This CDR3 region has 14 residues. Germline V CDR1 and CDR2: SGHTA, FQGTGA. The V end was cut by 3 bases, the J end by 1 base, with 9 bases between. The CDR3 loop reads CASSLARENTEAFF. The CDR3 DNA sequence: TGTGCCAGCAGCTTGGCTCGGGAGAACACTGAAGCTTTCTTT.

This clone has a handful of counts. The chain carries TRBV28 and TRBJ2-7, with TRBD1 as a possible D gene (5 bases). The CDR3 length is 13 residues. Per the germline V gene, CDR1 is MDHEN and CDR2 is SYDVKM. V lost 6 bases and J 4 bases, leaving 13 bases between the germline ends. The chain's CDR3 is CASRPNDRYEQYF. CDR3 DNA: TGTGCCAGCAGACCTAACGACAGATACGAGCAGTACTTC.

The genes are TRBV15 and TRBJ1-1, with D possibly being TRBD1 (6 bases). This CDR3 contains 13 residues. V was cut by 1 base and J by 6 bases, with 9 bases left in between. CDR1 is LNHNV, CDR2 YYDKDF, per germline (reference sequence). CDR3 DNA: TGTGCCACCAGCAGAGTGGGGGCTTCTGAAGCTTTCTTT. It translates to CATSRVGASEAFF.

This clone was picked up a small number of times. The rearrangement uses TRBV7-9 and TRBJ2-1; TRBD1 matches 10 bases. Germline V gene sequence: CDR1 SEHNR, CDR2 FQNEAQ (reference sequence). CDR3 length: 19 amino acids. Trimming took 10 bases from V and 6 from J; bases not matched to a gene: 24. The CDR3 region is CAILSSGTGALRVINEQFF. The CDR3 region has the DNA TGTGCCATCCTGTCTTCCGGGACAGGGGCCCTACGAGTTATCAATGAGCAGTTCTTC.

The rearrangement links TRBV5-1 to TRBJ1-5; 10 nucleotides align to TRBD1. Germline V gene lookup returns CDR1 SGHRS and CDR2 YFSETQ. The CDR3 has 16 amino acids. The trim removed 0 bases at V and 0 bases at J, leaving 0 bases unmatched. Written as DNA, the CDR3 is TGCGCCAGCAGCTTGGGGACAGGGGGTAGCAATCAGCCCCAGCATTTT. Amino acids: CASSLGTGGSNQPQHF. The complete variable domain, with remaining parts taken from reference TRBV5-1 and TRBJ1-5, reads KAGVTQTPRYLIKTRGQQVTLSCSPISGHRSVSWYQQTPGQGLQFLFEYFSETQRNKGNFPGRFSGRQFSNSRSEMNVSTLELGDSALYLCASSLGTGGSNQPQHFGDGTRLSIL.

This clone was detected a few times. The rearrangement links TRBV5-6 to TRBJ1-1, with no clear D. From germline, CDR1 is SGHDT and CDR2 YYEEEE. This CDR3 region has 14 residues. The V end was cut by 1 base, the J end by 6 bases, with 13 bases between. CDR3 sequence: CASSLLNAVSEAFF. The CDR3, as DNA: TGTGCCAGCAGCTTGTTAAATGCGGTCTCTGAAGCTTTCTTT.

The chain recombines TRBV7-6 with TRBJ1-4; TRBD1 aligns across 9 bases. The germline CDR1 and CDR2 sequences are SGHVS and FNYEAQ. With V trimmed by 3 bases and J by 7 bases, 3 bases remained unmatched. The CDR3 spans 14 residues. The CDR3 DNA reads TGTGCCAGCAGCTTTGGGACAGGGCTTGAAAAACTGTTTTTT. Translating gives CASSFGTGLEKLFF. Looking up the rest from reference TRBV7-6 and TRBJ1-4 gives the full variable domain: GAGVSQSPRYKVTKRGQDVALRCDPISGHVSLYWYRQALGQGPEFLTYFNYEAQQDKSGLPNDRFSAERPEGSISTLTIQRTEQRDSAMYRCASSFGTGLEKLFFGSGTQLSVL.

V is TRBV7-9 and J is TRBJ2-7; 8 positions agree with TRBD2. This CDR3 has 15 residues. Unmatched junction bases numbered 4, after V lost 1 base and J lost 2 bases. Germline-derived CDR1 and CDR2 are SEHNR and FQNEAQ (reference sequence). The CDR3 sequence is CASSLVAGPTYEQYF. CDR3 nucleotide sequence: TGTGCCAGCAGCTTAGTAGCGGGGCCCACCTACGAGCAGTACTTC.